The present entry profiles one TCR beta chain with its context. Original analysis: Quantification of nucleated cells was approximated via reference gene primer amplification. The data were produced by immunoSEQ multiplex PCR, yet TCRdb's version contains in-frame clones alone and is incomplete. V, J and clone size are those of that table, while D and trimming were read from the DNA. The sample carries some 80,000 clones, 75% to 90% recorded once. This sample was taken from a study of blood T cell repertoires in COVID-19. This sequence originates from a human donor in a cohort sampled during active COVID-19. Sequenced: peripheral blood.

CDR3 loop: CASSLTAQGMSSEQYF. DNA of the CDR3: TGTGCCAGCAGCTTGACCGCCCAGGGGATGAGTTCCGAGCAGTACTTC. The chain joins TRBV5-4 to TRBJ2-7; tentative D call: TRBD1 (6 bases). CDR3 length: 16 amino acids. Germline V gives CDR1 SGHNT, CDR2 YYREEE (reference sequence). V dropped 1 base and J dropped 6 bases, with 20 bases sitting between them.